The 8 T cell receptor beta chains below all came from one sample that was sequenced in a study of shared clonotypes between healthy human individuals. TCRdb keeps only in-frame clones here, not all; method: immunoSEQ multiplex PCR. Among 450,000 to 600,000 clones listed, 60% to 85% were seen once. Sequencing input: PBMCs. The source is a middle-aged woman in good health. Some clones in this sample may be carry-over from other donors' samples.

The chain uses TRBV11-3 and TRBJ1-2; 7 positions match TRBD1. Losses at the gene ends were 1 base for V and 0 bases for J; bases not matched to a gene: 8. The germline V gene encodes CDR1 SGHNT and CDR2 YENEEA. The CDR3 sequence is 17 residues long. The CDR3 here is CASSLARTGPPNYGYTF. The CDR3 DNA sequence: TGTGCCAGCAGCTTAGCCCGGACAGGTCCTCCTAACTATGGCTACACCTTC.

The genes are TRBV7-2 and TRBJ2-7; D remains ambiguous. The CDR3 consists of 13 residues. The germline V and J ends were trimmed by 2 bases and 3 bases, with 8 bases remaining between them. CDR1 is SGHTA, CDR2 FQGNSA, per germline. CDR3 protein: CASSLKWDYEQYF. CDR3 coding DNA: TGTGCCAGCAGCTTAAAGTGGGACTACGAGCAGTACTTC.

This clone has only a few counts. The CDR3 bases are TGTGCCAGCATTAATAGCGGGAGGGAGACCCAGTACTTC. Protein product: CASINSGRETQYF. This chain uses TRBV2 with TRBJ2-5, with 10 bases matching TRBD2. The CDR3 is 13 residues long. The germline CDR1 and CDR2 sequences are SNHLY and FYNNEI. The trim removed 7 bases at V and 5 bases at J, leaving 4 bases unmatched.

On this clone itself: A read error is possible here, since a much larger clone lies one base away. J is TRBJ2-3 and V is TRBV7-2, with D uncertain. This CDR3 is 14 amino acids long. The V end was cut by 3 bases, the J end by 0 bases, with 7 bases between. Germline V lookup: CDR1 SGHTA, CDR2 FQGNSA. The CDR3 DNA is TGTGCCAGCAGCTTTGAACACAGCACAGATACGCAGTATTTT. It encodes CASSFEHSTDTQYF.

On this clone: No DNA is shown, since the ends of the CDR3 on it are uncertain; the CDR3 is the one TCRdb lists. The chain recombines TRBV27 with TRBJ2-1; TRBD2 was called by the table and not checked on the DNA. Termini included, the CDR3 measures 15 amino acids. CDR1 and CDR2 (germline): MNHEY, SMNVEV (reference sequence). CDR3 residues: CASSSSSGSYNEQFF.

The chain carries TRBV29-1 and TRBJ2-5; D is ambiguous. The germline gives CDR1 SQVTM, CDR2 ANQGSEA. This CDR3 has 17 amino acids. Between the trimmed V and J ends, which lost 4 bases and 0 bases, there was a span of 21 bases. In DNA form, the CDR3 reads TGCAGCGTTGGCGACGTGTCTCCCCGAGATGACCAAGAGACCCAGTACTTC. Amino acids: CSVGDVSPRDDQETQYF.

The chain employs TRBV2 and TRBJ2-7; TRBD1 is a possible D gene (5 bases). This CDR3 has 15 residues. V lost 4 bases and J 0 bases, leaving 13 bases between the germline ends. Germline V gene lookup returns CDR1 SNHLY and CDR2 FYNNEI. The CDR3 DNA is TGTGCCAGCAGTGGCGACAGATTGAGCTCCTACGAGCAGTACTTC. It encodes CASSGDRLSSYEQYF.

The V and J genes are TRBV4-3 and TRBJ2-7; TRBD2 is a possible D gene (5 bases). Germline values: CDR1 LGHNA, CDR2 YSLEER. Trimming stripped 4 bases from V and 4 bases from J, with 11 bases between. There are 13 residues in the CDR3. CDR3 in amino acids: CASSLQAGYEQYF. The CDR3 DNA reads TGCGCCAGCAGCCTTCAGGCGGGTTACGAGCAGTACTTC.